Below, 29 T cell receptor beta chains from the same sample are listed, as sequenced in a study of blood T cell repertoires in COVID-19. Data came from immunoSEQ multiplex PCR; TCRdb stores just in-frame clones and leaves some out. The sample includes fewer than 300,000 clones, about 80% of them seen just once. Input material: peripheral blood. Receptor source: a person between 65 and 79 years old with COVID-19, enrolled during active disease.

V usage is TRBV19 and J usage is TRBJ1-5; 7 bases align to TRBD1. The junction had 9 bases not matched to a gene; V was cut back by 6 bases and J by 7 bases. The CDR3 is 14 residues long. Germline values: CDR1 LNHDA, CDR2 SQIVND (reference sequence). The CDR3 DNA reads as TGTGCCAGTAGACAGACAGGGTTGGTGCAGCCCCAGCATTTT. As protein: CASRQTGLVQPQHF.

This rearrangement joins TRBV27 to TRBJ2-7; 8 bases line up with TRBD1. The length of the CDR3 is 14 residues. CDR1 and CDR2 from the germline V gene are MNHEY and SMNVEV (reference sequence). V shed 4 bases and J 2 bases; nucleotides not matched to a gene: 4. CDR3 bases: TGTGCCAGCAGTTCACAGGGGGGACCCTACGAGCAGTACTTC. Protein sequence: CASSSQGGPYEQYF.

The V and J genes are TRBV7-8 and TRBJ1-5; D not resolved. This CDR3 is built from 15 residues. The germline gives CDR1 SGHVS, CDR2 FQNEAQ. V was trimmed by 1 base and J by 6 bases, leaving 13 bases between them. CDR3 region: CASSLGSGRGQPQHF. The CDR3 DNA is TGTGCCAGCAGCTTAGGGAGTGGCAGAGGTCAGCCCCAGCATTTT.

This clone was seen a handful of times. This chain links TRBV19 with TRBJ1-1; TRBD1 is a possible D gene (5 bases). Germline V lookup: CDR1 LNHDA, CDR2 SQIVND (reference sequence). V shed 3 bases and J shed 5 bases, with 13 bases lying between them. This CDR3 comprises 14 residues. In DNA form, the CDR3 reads TGTGCCAGTAGTATGCAGGGTTCCAGTACTGAAGCTTTCTTT. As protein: CASSMQGSSTEAFF.

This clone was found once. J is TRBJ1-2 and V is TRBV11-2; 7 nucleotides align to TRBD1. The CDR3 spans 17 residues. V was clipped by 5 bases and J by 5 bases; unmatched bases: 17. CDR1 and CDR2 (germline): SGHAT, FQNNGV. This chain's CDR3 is CASSQNVRGRGPYGYTF. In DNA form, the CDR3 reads TGTGCCAGCAGCCAAAACGTTAGGGGGCGCGGCCCATATGGCTACACCTTC.

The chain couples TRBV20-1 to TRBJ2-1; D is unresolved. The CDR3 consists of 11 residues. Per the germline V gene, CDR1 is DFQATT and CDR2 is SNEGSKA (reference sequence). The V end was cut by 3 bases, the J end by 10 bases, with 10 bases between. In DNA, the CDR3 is TGCAGTGCTAGTGTCCAGACAGAGCAGTTCTTC. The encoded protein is CSASVQTEQFF.

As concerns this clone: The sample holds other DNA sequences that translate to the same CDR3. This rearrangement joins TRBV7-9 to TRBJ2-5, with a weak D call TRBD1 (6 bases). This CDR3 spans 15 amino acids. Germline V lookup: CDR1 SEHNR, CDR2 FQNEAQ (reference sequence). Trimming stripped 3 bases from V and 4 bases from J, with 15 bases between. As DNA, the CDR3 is TGTGCCAGCAGCTTCCGGCAGGGGTTGCGAGAGACCCAGTACTTC. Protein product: CASSFRQGLRETQYF.

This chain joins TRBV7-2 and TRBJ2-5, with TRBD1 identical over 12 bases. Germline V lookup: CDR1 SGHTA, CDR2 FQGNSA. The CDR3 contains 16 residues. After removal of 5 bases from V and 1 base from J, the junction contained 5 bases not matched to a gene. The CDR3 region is CASSGTGGAVQETQYF. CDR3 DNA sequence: TGTGCCAGCAGCGGGACAGGGGGCGCCGTCCAAGAGACCCAGTACTTC.

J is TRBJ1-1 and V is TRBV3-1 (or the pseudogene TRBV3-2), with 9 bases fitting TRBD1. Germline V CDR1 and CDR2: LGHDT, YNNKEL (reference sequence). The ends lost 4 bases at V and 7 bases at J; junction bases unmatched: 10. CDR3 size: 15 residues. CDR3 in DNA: TGTGCCAGCAGCCTCTTTCGACAGGGGGAGGGTGAAGCTTTCTTT. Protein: CASSLFRQGEGEAFF.

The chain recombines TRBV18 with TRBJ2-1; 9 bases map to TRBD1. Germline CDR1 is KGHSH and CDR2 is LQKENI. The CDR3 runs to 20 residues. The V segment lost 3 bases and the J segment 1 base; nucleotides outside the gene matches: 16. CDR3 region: CASSPTPGQGPALSYNEQFF. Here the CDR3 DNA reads TGTGCCAGCTCACCCACTCCGGGACAGGGTCCGGCGTTGTCCTACAATGAGCAGTTCTTC.

The CDR3 region has the DNA TGTGCCAGCAGCAAACCCACATATCGTCAGCCCCAGCATTTT. Translated, it gives CASSKPTYRQPQHF. V and J are TRBV21-1 and TRBJ1-5; whether TRBD1, the table's D call, matches the DNA was not checked. TRBV21-1 is classified as a pseudogene. The CDR3 contains 14 residues.

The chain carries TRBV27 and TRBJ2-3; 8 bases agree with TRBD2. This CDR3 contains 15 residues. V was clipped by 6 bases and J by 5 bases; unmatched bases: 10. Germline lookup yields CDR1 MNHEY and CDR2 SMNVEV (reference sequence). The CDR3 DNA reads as TGTGCCAGCAGCCCACTTCTCGGGGGGGTAGATACGCAGTATTTT. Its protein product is CASSPLLGGVDTQYF.

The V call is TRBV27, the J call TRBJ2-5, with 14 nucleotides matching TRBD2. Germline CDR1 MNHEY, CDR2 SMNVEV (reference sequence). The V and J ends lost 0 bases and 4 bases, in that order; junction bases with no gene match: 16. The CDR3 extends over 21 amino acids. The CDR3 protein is CASSLSGMWGTSGGGGETQYF. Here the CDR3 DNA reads TGTGCCAGCAGTTTATCGGGGATGTGGGGGACTAGCGGGGGAGGAGGAGAGACCCAGTACTTC.

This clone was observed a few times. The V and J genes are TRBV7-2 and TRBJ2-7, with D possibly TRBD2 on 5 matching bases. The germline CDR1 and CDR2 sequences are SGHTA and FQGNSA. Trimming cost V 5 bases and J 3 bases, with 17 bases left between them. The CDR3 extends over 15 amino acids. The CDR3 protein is CASSITSLGFYEQYF. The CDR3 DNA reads TGTGCCAGCAGCATTACTAGTCTCGGCTTCTACGAGCAGTACTTC.

In DNA form, the CDR3 reads TGTGCCAGCAGCTTCCCCGGGACAGGGAGTGAAAAACTGTTTTTT. This sequence encodes CASSFPGTGSEKLFF. V and J are TRBV7-2 and TRBJ1-4; 9 positions agree with TRBD1. With V trimmed by 3 bases and J by 7 bases, 6 bases remained unmatched. CDR1 is SGHTA and CDR2 is FQGNSA in the germline V gene. The CDR3 spans 15 residues.

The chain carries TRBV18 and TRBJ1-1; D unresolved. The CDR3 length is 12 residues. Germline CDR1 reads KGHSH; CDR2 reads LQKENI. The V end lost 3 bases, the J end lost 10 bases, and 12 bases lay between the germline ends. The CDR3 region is CASSPGSRSAFF. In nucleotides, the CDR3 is TGTGCCAGCTCACCGGGGAGTAGGTCAGCTTTCTTT.

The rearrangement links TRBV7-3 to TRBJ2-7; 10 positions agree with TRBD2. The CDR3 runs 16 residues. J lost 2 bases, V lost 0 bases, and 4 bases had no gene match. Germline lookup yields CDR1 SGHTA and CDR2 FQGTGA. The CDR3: CASSLTSLAGPYEQYF. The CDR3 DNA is TGTGCCAGCAGCTTAACGTCACTAGCGGGACCCTACGAGCAGTACTTC.

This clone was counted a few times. The CDR3 region has the DNA TGTGCCAGCAGCCCAGGGGGACAGGGGAACACCGGGGAGCTGTTTTTT. Encoded protein: CASSPGGQGNTGELFF. The chain combines TRBV7-2 with TRBJ2-2; TRBD1 matches 9 bases. This CDR3 contains 16 residues. CDR1 SGHTA and CDR2 FQGNSA come from the germline V gene. Germline trimming cut 5 bases from V and 1 base from J; bases unmatched to any gene: 5.

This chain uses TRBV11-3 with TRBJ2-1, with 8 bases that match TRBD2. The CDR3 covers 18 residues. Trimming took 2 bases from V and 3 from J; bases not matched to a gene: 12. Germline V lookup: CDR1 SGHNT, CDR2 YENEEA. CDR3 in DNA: TGTGCCAGCAGCTTACGATCGTTGGGCGGGGGGAACTACAATGAGCAGTTCTTC. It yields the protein CASSLRSLGGGNYNEQFF. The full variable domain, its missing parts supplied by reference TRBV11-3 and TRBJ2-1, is EAGVVQSPRYKIIEKKQPVAFWCNPISGHNTLYWYLQNLGQGPELLIRYENEEAVDDSQLPKDRFSAERLKGVDSTLKIQPAELGDSAVYLCASSLRSLGGGNYNEQFFGPGTRLTVL.

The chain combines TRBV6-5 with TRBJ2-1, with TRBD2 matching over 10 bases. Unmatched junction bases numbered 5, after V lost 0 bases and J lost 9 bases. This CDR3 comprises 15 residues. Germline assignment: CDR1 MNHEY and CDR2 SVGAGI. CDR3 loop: CASSYSSGRISEQFF. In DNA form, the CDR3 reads TGTGCCAGCAGTTACTCTAGCGGGAGGATCTCTGAGCAGTTCTTC.

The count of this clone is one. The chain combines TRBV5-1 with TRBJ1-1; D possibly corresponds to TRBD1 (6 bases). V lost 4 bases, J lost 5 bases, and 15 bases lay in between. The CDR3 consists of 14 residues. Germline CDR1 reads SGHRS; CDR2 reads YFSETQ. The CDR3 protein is CASSPRQGSTEAFF. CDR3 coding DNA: TGCGCCAGCAGCCCCCGGCAGGGGAGTACTGAAGCTTTCTTT. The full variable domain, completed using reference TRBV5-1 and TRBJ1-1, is KAGVTQTPRYLIKTRGQQVTLSCSPISGHRSVSWYQQTPGQGLQFLFEYFSETQRNKGNFPGRFSGRQFSNSRSEMNVSTLELGDSALYLCASSPRQGSTEAFFGQGTRLTVV.

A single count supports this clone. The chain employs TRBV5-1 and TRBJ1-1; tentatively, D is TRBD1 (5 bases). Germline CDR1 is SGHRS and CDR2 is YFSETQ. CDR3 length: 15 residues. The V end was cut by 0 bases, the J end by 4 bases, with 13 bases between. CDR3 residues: CASSLVGGGSTEAFF. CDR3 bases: TGCGCCAGCAGCTTGGTTGGCGGGGGAAGCACTGAAGCTTTCTTT.

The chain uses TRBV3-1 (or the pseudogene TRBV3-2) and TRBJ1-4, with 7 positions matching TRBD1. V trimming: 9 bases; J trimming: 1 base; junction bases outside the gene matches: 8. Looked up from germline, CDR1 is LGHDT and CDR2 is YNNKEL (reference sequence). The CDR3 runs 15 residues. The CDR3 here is CASCRSGGTNEKLFF. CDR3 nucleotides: TGTGCCAGTTGCCGGTCAGGGGGAACTAATGAAAAACTGTTTTTT.

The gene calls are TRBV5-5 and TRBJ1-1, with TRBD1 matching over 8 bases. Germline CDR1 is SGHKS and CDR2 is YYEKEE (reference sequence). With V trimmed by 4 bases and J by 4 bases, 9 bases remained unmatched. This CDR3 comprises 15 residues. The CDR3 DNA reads TGTGCCAGCAGCCTGCAGGGGGCGAGTGGCACTGAAGCTTTCTTT. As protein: CASSLQGASGTEAFF.

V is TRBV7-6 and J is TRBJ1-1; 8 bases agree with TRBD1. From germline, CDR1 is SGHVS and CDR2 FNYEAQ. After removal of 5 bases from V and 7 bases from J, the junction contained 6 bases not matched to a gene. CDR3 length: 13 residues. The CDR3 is CASSPQGAGEAFF. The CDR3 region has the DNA TGTGCCAGCAGCCCTCAGGGGGCGGGTGAAGCTTTCTTT.

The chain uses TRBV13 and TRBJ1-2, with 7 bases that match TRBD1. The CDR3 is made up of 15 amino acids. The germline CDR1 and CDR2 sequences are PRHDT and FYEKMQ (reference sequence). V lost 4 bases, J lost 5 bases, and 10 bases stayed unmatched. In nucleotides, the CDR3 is TGTGCCAGCAGCTACGATCAGGACAGGTCATATGGCTACACCTTC. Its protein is CASSYDQDRSYGYTF.

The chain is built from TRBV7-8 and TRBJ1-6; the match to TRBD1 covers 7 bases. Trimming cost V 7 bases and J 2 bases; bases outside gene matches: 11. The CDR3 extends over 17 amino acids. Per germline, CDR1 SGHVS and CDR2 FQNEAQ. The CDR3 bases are TGTGCCAGCAACCCCCTGGCGGGGACAGCCTATAATTCACCCCTCCACTTT. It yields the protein CASNPLAGTAYNSPLHF.

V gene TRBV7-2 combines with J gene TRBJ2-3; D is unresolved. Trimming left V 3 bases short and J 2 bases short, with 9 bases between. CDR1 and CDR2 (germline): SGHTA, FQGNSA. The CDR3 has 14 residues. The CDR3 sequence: CASSFAGHTDTQYF. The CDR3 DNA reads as TGTGCCAGCAGCTTCGCCGGTCACACAGATACGCAGTATTTT. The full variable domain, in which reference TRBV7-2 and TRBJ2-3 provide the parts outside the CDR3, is GAGVSQSPSNKVTEKGKDVELRCDPISGHTALYWYRQSLGQGLEFLIYFQGNSAPDKSGLPSDRFSAERTGGSVSTLTIQRTQQEDSAVYLCASSFAGHTDTQYFGPGTRLTVL.

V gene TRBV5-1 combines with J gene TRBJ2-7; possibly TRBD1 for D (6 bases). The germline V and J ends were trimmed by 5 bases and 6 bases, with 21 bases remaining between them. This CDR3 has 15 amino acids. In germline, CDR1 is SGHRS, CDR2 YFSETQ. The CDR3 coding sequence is TGCGCCAGCAGACCTGACAGGTTTGCCATTGTCGAGCAGTACTTC. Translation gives CASRPDRFAIVEQYF.